A single sample is the source of the 14 T cell receptor beta chains below, sequenced in a study of molecular identifiers for immune sequencing clone quantification (dated by TCRdb to the late 2010s). To prepare the library, PCR was applied. Sequencing relied on a NextSeq 500. The public reads were run again by TCRdb, first through fastp at Q25 and then through MiXCR, and only productive beta chains were kept. All rows with the same CDR3 protein become a single entry with the most common DNA and genes. The sample data list under 600,000 distinct CDR3 sequences, and under 30% of these were observed just once. Around 0.8% of the sample goes to the ten largest clones. The material sequenced was naive CD8+ T cells from blood, with Jurkat cell RNA spiked in. This sample's cell subset or site label indicates: FACS-sorted CD8+CD4-CCR7+CD45RA+ naive T cells. Source of these receptors: a human donor in good health. Some libraries in this study had Jurkat cell RNA spiked in.

The chain recombines TRBV5-4 with TRBJ2-7, with TRBD2 matching over 7 bases. The V gene end was trimmed by 4 bases and the J gene end by 0 bases; junction bases not matched to a gene: 10. Germline V gene lookup returns CDR1 SGHNT and CDR2 YYREEE (reference sequence). The CDR3 length is 16 residues. CDR3: CASSLVGGAFSYEQYF. DNA for the CDR3: TGTGCCAGCAGCCTCGTGGGAGGGGCGTTCTCCTACGAGCAGTACTTC.

This clonotype was recorded a few times. CDR3 nucleotides: TGTGCCTGGAGTTCTCTAACGGATACGCAGTATTTT. It is translated as CAWSSLTDTQYF. The chain joins TRBV30 to TRBJ2-3; the D is unclear. Trimming took off 2 bases at V and 6 bases at J, with 9 bases between the two ends. The CDR3 has 12 amino acids. The germline gives CDR1 GTSNPN, CDR2 SVGIG (reference sequence).

This clonotype was recorded at least ten times. The genes are TRBV4-3 and TRBJ1-4; no clear D gene. Trimming stripped 0 bases from V and 8 bases from J, with 13 bases between. CDR3 length: 15 amino acids. Germline CDR1 and CDR2: LGHNA and YSLEER. CDR3 residues: CASSQDILPSEKLFF. As DNA, the CDR3 is TGCGCCAGCAGCCAAGATATTCTCCCATCGGAAAAACTGTTTTTT.

This clonotype has only one observation. A much more abundant neighbour one base away suggests this may be a read error. The chain joins TRBV29-1 to TRBJ2-7; tentative D call: TRBD1 (6 bases). The CDR3 loop spans 13 amino acids. Trimming stripped 7 bases from V and 5 bases from J, with 18 bases between. Germline loops: CDR1 SQVTM, CDR2 ANQGSEA. The CDR3, as DNA: TGCAGCGGTACCGTGACAGGTGACCACGAGCAGTACTTC. Translation gives CSGTVTGDHEQYF.

The chain employs TRBV5-4 and TRBJ1-2; possible D gene TRBD1, 6 bases. Germline V gene data show CDR1 as SGHNT and CDR2 as YYREEE (reference sequence). This CDR3 comprises 14 residues. Between the trimmed V and J ends, which lost 7 bases and 2 bases, there was a span of 15 bases. The CDR3 DNA is TGTGCCAGCGGCACAGGGAAAGGAAACTATGGCTACACCTTC. It encodes CASGTGKGNYGYTF.

This chain uses TRBV7-6 with TRBJ1-1; D call uncertain. The V gene lost 1 base and the J gene lost 0 bases, with 12 bases spanning the gap. This CDR3 region has 16 residues. Germline lookup yields CDR1 SGHVS and CDR2 FNYEAQ. CDR3 DNA: TGTGCCAGCAGCTTAGGTCGGACGGGCATGAACACTGAAGCTTTCTTT. Residues: CASSLGRTGMNTEAFF.

This clonotype was counted ten times or more. The chain combines TRBV5-6 with TRBJ2-5, with 7 nucleotides matching TRBD2. Germline V gene sequence: CDR1 SGHDT, CDR2 YYEEEE. CDR3 length equals 16 residues. The V and J ends lost 4 bases and 4 bases, in that order; junction bases with no gene match: 13. In nucleotides, the CDR3 is TGTGCCAGCAGCCTGAGGACTAGGGGCGGTAGAGAGACCCAGTACTTC. Its protein product is CASSLRTRGGRETQYF.

This clonotype has a count of ten or more. V usage is TRBV9 and J usage is TRBJ2-7; tentative D call: TRBD1 (5 bases). Germline V gene lookup returns CDR1 SGDLS and CDR2 YYNGEE. CDR3 length equals 14 residues. Trimming pared 0 bases from V and 5 bases from J, leaving 12 bases between. The CDR3, as DNA: TGTGCCAGCAGCGTAGGACAGTCTTCTAACGAGCAGTACTTC. Protein product: CASSVGQSSNEQYF.

The count of this clonotype is one. This may be a read error: a much more frequent sequence differs by one nucleotide. The chain couples TRBV4-2 to TRBJ2-3; tentative D call: TRBD1 (6 bases). Germline-derived CDR1 and CDR2 are LGHNA and YNFKEQ. CDR3 length equals 15 residues. Here the CDR3 DNA reads TGTGCCAGCAGCCAAGGGGGACAACAGTTGGATACGCGGTATTTT. It translates to CASSQGGQQLDTRYF.

This chain links TRBV20-1 with TRBJ2-2; D perhaps matches TRBD1 (6 bases). The germline V gene has CDR1 DFQATT and CDR2 SNEGSKA (reference sequence). V lost 6 bases and J 0 bases, leaving 11 bases between the germline ends. The CDR3 has 14 residues. In nucleotides, the CDR3 is TGCAGTGCCTGGGACAACGCGAACACCGGGGAGCTGTTTTTT. This gives the protein CSAWDNANTGELFF.

This clonotype was seen repeatedly, ten times or more. The chain links TRBV6-6 to TRBJ1-2, with D hard to call. This CDR3 has 15 amino acids. Between the trimmed V and J ends, which lost 2 bases and 4 bases, there was a span of 14 bases. Germline assignment: CDR1 MNHNY and CDR2 SVGAGI (reference sequence). The CDR3 region has the DNA TGTGCCAGCAGTTACGAGTCCCCAGGATCCTATGGCTACACCTTC. Translating gives CASSYESPGSYGYTF.

This clonotype was found many times. This chain uses TRBV7-2 with TRBJ2-7; D may match TRBD1 or TRBD2 (7 bases each). CDR3 size: 14 residues. Trimming cost V 5 bases and J 4 bases, with 15 bases left between them. In germline, CDR1 is SGHTA, CDR2 FQGNSA. In DNA form, the CDR3 reads TGTGCCAGCAGCATTTCCCAGGGGGGGTACGAGCAGTACTTC. Translating it yields CASSISQGGYEQYF.

This chain connects TRBV29-1 to TRBJ2-1; 7 nucleotides agree with TRBD2. CDR3 size: 13 residues. CDR1 and CDR2 from the germline V gene are SQVTM and ANQGSEA. J gave up 8 bases and V 5 bases, and 9 bases lay outside the gene matches. Written as DNA, the CDR3 is TGCAGCGTTTTGACTAGCAGTCTCTATGAGCAGTTCTTC. It translates to CSVLTSSLYEQFF.

This clonotype has a handful of counts. The J gene is TRBJ2-3, the V gene TRBV20-1; TRBD2 agrees at 7 bases. CDR3 length equals 15 residues. With V trimmed by 6 bases and J by 1 base, 10 bases remained unmatched. Germline loops: CDR1 DFQATT, CDR2 SNEGSKA (reference sequence). This chain's CDR3 is CSAQPGLLRTDTQYF. In DNA, the CDR3 is TGCAGTGCCCAGCCGGGACTATTACGCACAGATACGCAGTATTTT.